Each of the 25 T cell receptor beta chains below was sequenced from the same sample in a study of identical twins. TCRdb used MiXCR to reprocess the 5' RACE reads, holding one entry per CDR3 protein. The sample records about 530,000 distinct CDR3 sequences, more than 20% being singletons. These same data were also listed under a study on yellow fever vaccine responses in identical twins.

The specimen sequenced was CD4+ T cells sorted from blood. Receptor source: a woman aged 18-29 years in good health.

This clonotype was detected a few times. The chain has TRBV20-1 and TRBJ2-1, with 15 nucleotides matching TRBD2. The CDR3 totals 16 residues. Trimming took 0 bases from V and 6 from J; bases not matched to a gene: 3. The germline CDR1 and CDR2 sequences are DFQATT and SNEGSKA (reference sequence). The CDR3: CSARDGTSGRLNEQFF. The CDR3 DNA sequence: TGCAGTGCTAGAGATGGGACTAGCGGGAGGCTCAATGAGCAGTTCTTC.

There are a few counts of this clonotype. V usage is TRBV20-1 and J usage is TRBJ2-1, with D possibly TRBD2 on 7 matching bases. The CDR3 has 14 amino acids. Trimming pared 3 bases from V and 9 bases from J, leaving 18 bases between. CDR1 DFQATT and CDR2 SNEGSKA come from the germline V gene (reference sequence). Here the CDR3 reads CSASWRGLQGEQFF. The CDR3 region has the DNA TGCAGTGCTAGTTGGCGGGGGCTCCAGGGTGAGCAGTTCTTC.

The chain couples TRBV12-3 or TRBV12-4 to TRBJ1-2, with 8 bases that match TRBD1. The CDR3 covers 12 residues. After removal of 6 bases from V and 9 bases from J, the junction contained 6 bases not matched to a gene. The CDR3 protein is CASREGDRRYTF. The CDR3 DNA is TGTGCCAGCAGAGAAGGGGACAGGCGCTACACCTTC.

This chain links TRBV11-2 with TRBJ2-7; D not certain. The germline V gene encodes CDR1 SGHAT and CDR2 FQNNGV. This CDR3 has 14 residues. Trimming pared 5 bases from V and 0 bases from J, leaving 11 bases between. CDR3 DNA sequence: TGTGCCAGCAGCCCCCCCCCGAGCTCCTACGAGCAGTACTTC. Encoded protein: CASSPPPSSYEQYF.

This chain connects TRBV5-1 to TRBJ2-6; D remains unclear. Germline V gene sequence: CDR1 SGHRS, CDR2 YFSETQ. V lost 2 bases, J lost 4 bases, and 13 bases lay in between. The CDR3 is made up of 16 amino acids. CDR3 residues: CASSFVVESGANVLTF. The CDR3 nucleotides are TGCGCCAGCAGCTTTGTCGTGGAATCCGGGGCCAACGTCCTGACTTTC.

This clonotype was counted a few times. The V call is TRBV9, the J call TRBJ2-2, with 7 bases lining up with TRBD1. Trimming took 0 bases from V and 3 from J; bases not matched to a gene: 5. The length of the CDR3 is 16 residues. Germline lookup yields CDR1 SGDLS and CDR2 YYNGEE. This CDR3 reads CASSVGGQEHTGELFF. The CDR3 DNA reads TGTGCCAGCAGCGTAGGCGGACAGGAGCACACCGGGGAGCTGTTTTTT.

This clonotype was counted at least ten times. V gene TRBV12-3 or TRBV12-4 combines with J gene TRBJ2-1, with D tentatively TRBD2 (6 bases). V lost 6 bases, J lost 7 bases, and 19 bases lay in between. The CDR3 runs to 15 residues. CDR3 loop: CASSRRDSNLNEQFF. The CDR3 DNA reads as TGTGCCAGCAGCCGCCGGGACTCGAACCTGAATGAGCAGTTCTTC.

This clonotype was counted between two and nine times. The chain joins TRBV29-1 to TRBJ2-1; TRBD1 matches 11 bases. The ends lost 3 bases at V and 6 bases at J; junction bases unmatched: 1. This CDR3 is built from 13 residues. Looked up from germline, CDR1 is SQVTM and CDR2 is ANQGSEA. The CDR3 spells CSVEGTGGNEQFF. The CDR3 DNA follows: TGCAGCGTTGAGGGGACAGGGGGCAATGAGCAGTTCTTC.

This clonotype was seen a few times. This sequence joins TRBV12-3 or TRBV12-4 and TRBJ1-6, with a possible D match to TRBD1 (6 bases). This CDR3 is 14 amino acids long. Trimming left V 6 bases short and J 8 bases short, with 14 bases between. The CDR3 DNA reads as TGTGCCAGCAGGCGGGGGGGCCAGGATTCACCCCTCCACTTT. Amino acid sequence: CASRRGGQDSPLHF.

The CDR3 loop is CASSSPGGISDGYTF. CDR3 coding DNA: TGCGCCAGCAGTTCACCAGGGGGTATTAGCGATGGCTACACCTTC. This sequence joins TRBV5-1 and TRBJ1-2; 7 bases line up with TRBD1. Germline CDR1 reads SGHRS; CDR2 reads YFSETQ. V shed 5 bases and J 6 bases; nucleotides not matched to a gene: 13. CDR3 length: 15 residues.

The chain employs TRBV20-1 and TRBJ2-5; 7 nucleotides align to TRBD2. CDR3 length: 13 amino acids. Germline CDR1 is DFQATT and CDR2 is SNEGSKA (reference sequence). V shed 2 bases and J 1 base; nucleotides not matched to a gene: 1. The CDR3 DNA is TGCAGTGCTAGACCTAGCGGCCAAGAGACCCAGTACTTC. Residues: CSARPSGQETQYF.

This clonotype was found a few times. J is TRBJ2-7 and V is TRBV9; 7 bases are a match to TRBD2. V was clipped by 6 bases and J by 9 bases; unmatched bases: 18. The CDR3 totals 15 residues. From germline, CDR1 is SGDLS and CDR2 YYNGEE. The CDR3 reads CASIVLTSYTIGQYF. DNA of the CDR3: TGTGCCAGCATCGTCCTGACTAGCTATACGATAGGGCAGTACTTC.

This chain links TRBV15 with TRBJ2-2; TRBD2 matches 7 bases. CDR1 is LNHNV and CDR2 is YYDKDF in the germline V gene (reference sequence). The trim removed 3 bases at V and 7 bases at J, leaving 5 bases unmatched. CDR3 length: 14 amino acids. The CDR3 DNA reads TGTGCCACCAGCAGGTTGACTAGCATCGGGGAGCTGTTTTTT. Its translation is CATSRLTSIGELFF.

This clonotype was seen a few times. V is TRBV28 and J is TRBJ2-1; 7 bases agree with TRBD1. Germline loops: CDR1 MDHEN, CDR2 SYDVKM. This CDR3 has 15 residues. V lost 6 bases and J lost 2; bases outside the gene matches: 7. The CDR3 nucleotides are TGTGCCAGCAGCTGGGACAGACTAACCTACAATGAGCAGTTCTTC. Translated: CASSWDRLTYNEQFF.

This clonotype was counted only a few times. The genes are TRBV4-1 and TRBJ1-6; 7 nucleotides align to TRBD1. The CDR3 is made up of 16 amino acids. With V trimmed by 0 bases and J by 8 bases, 7 bases remained unmatched. CDR1 is MGHRA, CDR2 YSYEKL, per germline. CDR3 loop: CASSQDGGQTYSPLHF. The DNA for the CDR3 is TGCGCCAGCAGCCAAGATGGGGGACAGACGTATTCACCCCTCCACTTT.

There are a few counts of this clonotype. The chain links TRBV27 to TRBJ2-6; no clear D. Germline CDR1 and CDR2: MNHEY and SMNVEV (reference sequence). This CDR3 is 16 amino acids long. Trimming shortened V by 6 bases and J by 0 bases, and 12 bases separated the two germline ends. The CDR3 nucleotides are TGTGCCAGCAGACGCGCGAATCGCTCTGGGGCCAACGTCCTGACTTTC. This encodes CASRRANRSGANVLTF.

The V call is TRBV7-9, the J call TRBJ1-4; 9 nucleotides line up with TRBD1. Germline V CDR1 and CDR2: SEHNR, FQNEAQ (reference sequence). The V segment lost 5 bases and the J segment 6 bases; nucleotides outside the gene matches: 4. This CDR3 is 14 amino acids long. The CDR3 region is CASSVDRGHEKLFF. The DNA for the CDR3 is TGTGCCAGCAGCGTGGACAGGGGACATGAAAAACTGTTTTTT.

V gene TRBV7-2 combines with J gene TRBJ1-2; D remains unclear. CDR1 and CDR2 (germline): SGHTA, FQGNSA. V was cut by 1 base and J by 4 bases, with 13 bases left in between. This CDR3 has 15 residues. As DNA, the CDR3 is TGTGCCAGCAGCTTAGTCCTGCCAGTTAGCTATGGCTACACCTTC. Translation: CASSLVLPVSYGYTF.

This clonotype showed up just a few times. V and J are TRBV2 and TRBJ2-5; tentatively, D is TRBD1 (6 bases). Deletions cut 0 bases from V and 7 bases from J, with 18 bases between. Germline values: CDR1 SNHLY, CDR2 FYNNEI. CDR3 length: 16 amino acids. The CDR3 region has the DNA TGTGCCAGCAGTGAAGCGCGTGTAGGCAGGGGTGGGACCCAGTACTTC. Its translation is CASSEARVGRGGTQYF. Together with reference TRBV2 and TRBJ2-5, the CDR3 gives the full variable domain: EPEVTQTPSHQVTQMGQEVILRCVPISNHLYFYWYRQILGQKVEFLVSFYNNEISEKSEIFDDQFSVERPDGSNFTLKIRSTKLEDSAMYFCASSEARVGRGGTQYFGPGTRLLVL.

This clonotype was seen only once. The chain joins TRBV12-3 or TRBV12-4 to TRBJ2-5; TRBD1 matches at 9 bases. V shed 4 bases and J 5 bases; nucleotides not matched to a gene: 8. The CDR3 is 15 amino acids. The DNA for the CDR3 is TGTGCCAGCAGTTCGCACAGGGGGCGCGGGGAGACCCAGTACTTC. Its protein product is CASSSHRGRGETQYF.

This clonotype came up a few times. The chain recombines TRBV6-1 with TRBJ2-7, with D tentatively TRBD1 (5 bases). The CDR3 is 14 residues long. Germline lookup yields CDR1 MNHNS and CDR2 SASEGT. V was trimmed by 2 bases and J by 5 bases, leaving 13 bases between them. This CDR3 reads CASSEYQGGDEQYF. The DNA of the CDR3 is TGTGCCAGCAGTGAATACCAGGGTGGGGACGAGCAGTACTTC.

The chain joins TRBV29-1 to TRBJ2-1; 11 nucleotides match TRBD2. Germline values: CDR1 SQVTM, CDR2 ANQGSEA. The length of the CDR3 is 14 residues. V shed 7 bases, J shed 7 bases, and the junction held 9 bases outside the gene matches. The CDR3 here is CSARSSGGLNEQFF. The DNA of the CDR3 is TGCAGCGCCCGGTCTAGCGGGGGGTTAAATGAGCAGTTCTTC.

The rearrangement links TRBV28 to TRBJ2-1; 10 bases align to TRBD2. The germline V gene encodes CDR1 MDHEN and CDR2 SYDVKM. V lost 2 bases, J lost 8 bases, and 9 bases stayed unmatched. The CDR3 covers 16 residues. CDR3 sequence: CASSLGASGSSHEQFF. CDR3 DNA sequence: TGTGCCAGCAGTTTAGGGGCTAGCGGGAGTAGCCATGAGCAGTTCTTC.

This clonotype was observed a handful of times. This rearrangement joins TRBV5-1 to TRBJ2-1, with TRBD2 as a possible D gene (6 bases). Germline lookup yields CDR1 SGHRS and CDR2 YFSETQ. This CDR3 region has 16 residues. The V gene lost 5 bases and the J gene lost 0 bases, with 15 bases spanning the gap. Written as DNA, the CDR3 is TGCGCCAGCAGTCCGATGGGGAGGAGCTCCTACAATGAGCAGTTCTTC. This sequence encodes CASSPMGRSSYNEQFF.

The gene calls are TRBV28 and TRBJ1-2, with a weak D call TRBD1 (6 bases). The CDR3 is 12 residues long. Germline V gene sequence: CDR1 MDHEN, CDR2 SYDVKM. V was trimmed by 11 bases and J by 8 bases, leaving 18 bases between them. CDR3 loop: CAGGGRIGGYTF. The DNA of the CDR3 is TGTGCCGGGGGCGGGAGAATCGGAGGCTACACCTTC.